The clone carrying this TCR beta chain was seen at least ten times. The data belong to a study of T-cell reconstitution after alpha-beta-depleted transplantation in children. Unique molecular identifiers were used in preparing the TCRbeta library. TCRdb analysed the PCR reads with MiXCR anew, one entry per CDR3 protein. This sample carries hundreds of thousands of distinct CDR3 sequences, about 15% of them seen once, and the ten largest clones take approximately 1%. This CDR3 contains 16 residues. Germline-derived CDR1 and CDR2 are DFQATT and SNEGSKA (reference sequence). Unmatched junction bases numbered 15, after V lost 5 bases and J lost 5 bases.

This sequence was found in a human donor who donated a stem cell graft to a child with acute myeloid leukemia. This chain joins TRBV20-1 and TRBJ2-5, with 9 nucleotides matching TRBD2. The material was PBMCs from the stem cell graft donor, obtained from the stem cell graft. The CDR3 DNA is TGCAGTGCTGAAGGCCTAGCGGGGATGGTCGGGGAGACCCAGTACTTC. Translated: CSAEGLAGMVGETQYF.